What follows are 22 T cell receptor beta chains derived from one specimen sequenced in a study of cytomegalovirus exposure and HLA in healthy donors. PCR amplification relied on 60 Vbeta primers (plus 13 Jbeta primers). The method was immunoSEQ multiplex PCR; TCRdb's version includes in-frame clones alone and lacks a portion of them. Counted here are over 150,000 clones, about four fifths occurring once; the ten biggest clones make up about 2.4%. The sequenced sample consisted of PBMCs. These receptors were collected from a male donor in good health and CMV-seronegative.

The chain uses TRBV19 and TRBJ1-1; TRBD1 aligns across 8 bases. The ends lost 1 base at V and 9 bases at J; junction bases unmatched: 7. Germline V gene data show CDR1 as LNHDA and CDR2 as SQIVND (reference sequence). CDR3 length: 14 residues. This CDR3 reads CASSIVRGQEKAFF. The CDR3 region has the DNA TGTGCCAGTAGTATAGTAAGGGGACAGGAGAAAGCTTTCTTT.

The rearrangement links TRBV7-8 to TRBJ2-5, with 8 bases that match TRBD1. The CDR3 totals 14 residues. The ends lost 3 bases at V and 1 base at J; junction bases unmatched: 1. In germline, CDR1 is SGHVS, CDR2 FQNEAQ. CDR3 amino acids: CASSFRGPQETQYF. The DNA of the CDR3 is TGTGCCAGCAGCTTCAGGGGGCCCCAAGAGACCCAGTACTTC.

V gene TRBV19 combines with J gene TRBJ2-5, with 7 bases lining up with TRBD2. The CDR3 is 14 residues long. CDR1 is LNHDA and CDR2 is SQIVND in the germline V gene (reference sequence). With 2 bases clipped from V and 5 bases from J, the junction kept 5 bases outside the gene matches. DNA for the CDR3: TGTGCCAGTAGTATAACGGCGGGGGTGGAGACCCAGTACTTC. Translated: CASSITAGVETQYF.

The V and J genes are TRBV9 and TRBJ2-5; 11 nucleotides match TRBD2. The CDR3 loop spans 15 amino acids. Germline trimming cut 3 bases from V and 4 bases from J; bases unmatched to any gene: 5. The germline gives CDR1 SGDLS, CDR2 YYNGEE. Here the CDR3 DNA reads TGTGCCAGCAGCGCTGGGACTAGCGGAGTAGAGACCCAGTACTTC. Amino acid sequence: CASSAGTSGVETQYF.

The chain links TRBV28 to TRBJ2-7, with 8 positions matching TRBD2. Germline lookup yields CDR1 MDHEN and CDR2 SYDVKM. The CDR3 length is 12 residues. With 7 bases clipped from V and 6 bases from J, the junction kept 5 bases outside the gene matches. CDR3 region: CASIAGRGEQYF. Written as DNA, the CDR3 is TGTGCCAGCATAGCGGGAAGGGGCGAGCAGTACTTC.

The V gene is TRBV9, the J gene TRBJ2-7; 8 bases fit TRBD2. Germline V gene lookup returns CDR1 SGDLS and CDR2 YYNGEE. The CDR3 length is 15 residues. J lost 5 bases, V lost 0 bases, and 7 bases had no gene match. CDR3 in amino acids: CASSVEGRGVDEQYF. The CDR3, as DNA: TGTGCCAGCAGCGTAGAAGGGCGGGGGGTGGACGAGCAGTACTTC.

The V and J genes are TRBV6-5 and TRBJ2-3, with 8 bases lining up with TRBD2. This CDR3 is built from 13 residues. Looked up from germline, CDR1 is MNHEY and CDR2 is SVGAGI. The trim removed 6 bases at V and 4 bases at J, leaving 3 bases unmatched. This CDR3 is CASSRGGSDTQYF. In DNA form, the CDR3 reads TGTGCCAGCAGCCGGGGGGGATCAGATACGCAGTATTTT.

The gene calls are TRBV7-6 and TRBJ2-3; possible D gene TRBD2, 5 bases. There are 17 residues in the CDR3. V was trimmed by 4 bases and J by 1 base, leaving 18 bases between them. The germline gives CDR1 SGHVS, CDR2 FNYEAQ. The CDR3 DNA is TGTGCCAGCAGCTCAAACGGGAACGCGGTGGGCACAGATACGCAGTATTTT. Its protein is CASSSNGNAVGTDTQYF.

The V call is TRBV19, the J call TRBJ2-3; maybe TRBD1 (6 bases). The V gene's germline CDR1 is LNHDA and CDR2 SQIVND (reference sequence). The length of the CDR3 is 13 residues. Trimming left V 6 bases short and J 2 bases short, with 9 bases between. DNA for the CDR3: TGTGCCAGTAGCCCAGGGGACACAGATACGCAGTATTTT. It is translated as CASSPGDTDTQYF.

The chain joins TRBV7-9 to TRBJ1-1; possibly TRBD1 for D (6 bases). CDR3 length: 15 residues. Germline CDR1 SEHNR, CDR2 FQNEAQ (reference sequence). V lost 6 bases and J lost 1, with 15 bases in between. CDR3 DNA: TGTGCCAGCAGGATACAGGGACCATCGAACACTGAAGCTTTCTTT. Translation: CASRIQGPSNTEAFF.

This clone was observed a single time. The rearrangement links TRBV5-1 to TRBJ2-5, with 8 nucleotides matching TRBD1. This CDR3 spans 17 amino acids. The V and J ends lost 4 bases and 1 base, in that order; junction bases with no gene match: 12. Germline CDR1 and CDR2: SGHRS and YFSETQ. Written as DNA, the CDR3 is TGCGCCAGCAGCCTGGACAGGGTATCGCCGTTCCAAGAGACCCAGTACTTC. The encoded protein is CASSLDRVSPFQETQYF.

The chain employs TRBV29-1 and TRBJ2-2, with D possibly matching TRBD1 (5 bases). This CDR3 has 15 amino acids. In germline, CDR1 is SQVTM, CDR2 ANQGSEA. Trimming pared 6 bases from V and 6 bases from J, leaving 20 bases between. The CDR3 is CSVTPSAGFAGELFF. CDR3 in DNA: TGCAGCGTAACTCCATCGGCAGGGTTTGCCGGGGAGCTGTTTTTT.

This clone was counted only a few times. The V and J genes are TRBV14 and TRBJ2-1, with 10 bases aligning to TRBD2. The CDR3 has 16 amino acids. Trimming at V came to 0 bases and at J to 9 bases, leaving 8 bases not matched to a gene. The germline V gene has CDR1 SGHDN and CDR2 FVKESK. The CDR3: CASSQESAGGHSEQFF. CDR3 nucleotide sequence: TGTGCCAGCAGCCAAGAATCAGCGGGGGGGCATAGTGAGCAGTTCTTC.

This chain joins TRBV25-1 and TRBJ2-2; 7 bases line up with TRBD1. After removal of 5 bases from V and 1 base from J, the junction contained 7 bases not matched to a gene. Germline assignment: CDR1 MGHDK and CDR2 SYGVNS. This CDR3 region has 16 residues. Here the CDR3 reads CASSPTGTENTGELFF. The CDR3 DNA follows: TGTGCCAGCAGTCCAACCGGGACAGAGAACACCGGGGAGCTGTTTTTT.

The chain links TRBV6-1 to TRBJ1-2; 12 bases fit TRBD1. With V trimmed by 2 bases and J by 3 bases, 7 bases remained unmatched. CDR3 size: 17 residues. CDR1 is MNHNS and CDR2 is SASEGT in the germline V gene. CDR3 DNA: TGTGCCAGCAGTGAAAGGGACAGGGGGCGACGGGACTATGGCTACACCTTC. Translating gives CASSERDRGRRDYGYTF.

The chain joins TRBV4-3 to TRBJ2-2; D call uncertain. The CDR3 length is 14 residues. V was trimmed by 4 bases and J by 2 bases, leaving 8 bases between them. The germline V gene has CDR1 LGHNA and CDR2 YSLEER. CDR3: CASSLGFNTGELFF. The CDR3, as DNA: TGCGCCAGCAGCCTGGGCTTCAACACCGGGGAGCTGTTTTTT.

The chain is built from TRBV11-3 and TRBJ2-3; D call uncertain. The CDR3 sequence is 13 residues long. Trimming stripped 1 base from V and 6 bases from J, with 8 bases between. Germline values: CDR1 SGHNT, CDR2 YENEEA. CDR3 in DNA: TGTGCCAGCAGCTTAGTACAGTCGGATACGCAGTATTTT. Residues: CASSLVQSDTQYF. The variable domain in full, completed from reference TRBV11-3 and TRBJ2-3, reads EAGVVQSPRYKIIEKKQPVAFWCNPISGHNTLYWYLQNLGQGPELLIRYENEEAVDDSQLPKDRFSAERLKGVDSTLKIQPAELGDSAVYLCASSLVQSDTQYFGPGTRLTVL.

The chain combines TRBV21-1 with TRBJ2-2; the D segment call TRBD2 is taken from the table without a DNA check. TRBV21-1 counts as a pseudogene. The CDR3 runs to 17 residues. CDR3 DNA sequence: TGTGCCAGCAGCGCACGATGGAAGGGAGAGAACACCGGGGAGCTGTTTTTT. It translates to CASSARWKGENTGELFF.

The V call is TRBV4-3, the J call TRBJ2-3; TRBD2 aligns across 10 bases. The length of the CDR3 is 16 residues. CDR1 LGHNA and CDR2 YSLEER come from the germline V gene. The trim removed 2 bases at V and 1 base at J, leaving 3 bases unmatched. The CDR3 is CASSQSSGGGTDTQYF. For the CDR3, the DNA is TGCGCCAGCAGCCAATCTAGCGGGGGAGGCACAGATACGCAGTATTTT.

DNA for the CDR3: TGTGCCAGCAGAATAGCGGGAGGGGAGACCCAGTACTTC. Its translation: CASRIAGGETQYF. The gene calls are TRBV25-1 and TRBJ2-5; 11 bases match TRBD2. CDR1 MGHDK and CDR2 SYGVNS come from the germline V gene. The trim removed 6 bases at V and 5 bases at J, leaving 2 bases unmatched. The CDR3 contains 13 residues.

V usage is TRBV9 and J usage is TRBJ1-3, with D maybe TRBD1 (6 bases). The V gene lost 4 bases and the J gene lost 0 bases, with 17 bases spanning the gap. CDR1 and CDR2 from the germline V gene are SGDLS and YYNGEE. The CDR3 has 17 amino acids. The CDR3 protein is CASSTQPRDNSGNTIYF. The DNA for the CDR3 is TGTGCCAGCAGCACACAACCCAGGGACAACTCTGGAAACACCATATATTTT. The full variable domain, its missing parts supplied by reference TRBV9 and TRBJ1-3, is DSGVTQTPKHLITATGQRVTLRCSPRSGDLSVYWYQQSLDQGLQFLIQYYNGEERAKGNILERFSAQQFPDLHSELNLSSLELGDSALYFCASSTQPRDNSGNTIYFGEGSWLTVV.

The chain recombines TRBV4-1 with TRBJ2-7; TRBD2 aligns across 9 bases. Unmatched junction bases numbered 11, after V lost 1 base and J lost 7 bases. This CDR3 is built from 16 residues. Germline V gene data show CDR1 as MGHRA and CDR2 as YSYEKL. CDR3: CASSQVPGLALREQYF. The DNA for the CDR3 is TGCGCCAGCAGCCAAGTGCCGGGACTAGCCCTTCGTGAGCAGTACTTC.